A selection of T cell receptor beta chains follows, all from one sample in a study of T-cell reconstitution after alpha-beta-depleted transplantation in children. TCRdb analysed the PCR reads with MiXCR anew, one entry per CDR3 protein. In the table there are 900,000 or so distinct CDR3 sequences, under 20% of which are singletons. The specimen was PBMCs, mostly from graft donor cells, collected 360 days after TCRalphabeta/CD19-depleted stem cell transplant. These receptors originate from a male patient younger than 18 who had a stem cell transplant for acute lymphoblastic leukemia, so the T cells may come from the graft donor. Both conserved end residues are part of each CDR3. The D gene is left open where the match is weak. Clone size is not always given. Where it is, it says once, few, many or a class for expanded clones.

CDR3 protein	CDR3 DNA	clone size	J gene	V gene	D gene
CASSPPWRYF	TGTGCCAGCAGTCCCCCCTGGCGGTACTTC	few	TRBJ2-7	TRBV2	NA
CASSKQTGPYEQYF	TGTGCCAGCTCAAAACAGACTGGCCCCTACGAGCAGTACTTC	many	TRBJ2-7	TRBV18	NA
CASSLSPLLKETQYF	TGTGCCAGCAGCTTATCACCACTATTAAAAGAGACCCAGTACTTC	few	TRBJ2-5	TRBV7-3	NA
CASSLAAGTGTKATNEKLFF	TGTGCCAGCAGCTTAGCCGCCGGGACAGGGACGAAAGCAACTAATGAAAAACTGTTTTTT	few	TRBJ1-4	TRBV7-2	TRBD1
CASSPFRDRGGSSYEQYF	TGTGCCAGCAGCCCGTTCCGGGACAGGGGTGGGAGCTCCTACGAGCAGTACTTC	NA	TRBJ2-7	TRBV27	TRBD1
CASSTSRTSGMMTGELFF	TGCGCCAGCAGCACCTCCCGGACTAGCGGGATGATGACCGGGGAGCTGTTTTTT	few	TRBJ2-2	TRBV5-1	TRBD2
CASSLDGRVNEQFF	TGTGCCAGCAGCTTGGACGGGAGGGTGAATGAGCAGTTCTTC	NA	TRBJ2-1	TRBV5-6	TRBD2
CATSSHGTVSYF	TGTGCCACCAGCAGTCATGGGACGGTGTCGTACTTC	NA	TRBJ2-5	TRBV15	NA
CASSFMYTGELFF	TGTGCCAGCAGCTTTATGTACACCGGGGAGCTGTTTTTT	NA	TRBJ2-2	TRBV11-2	NA
CASSQEPGHQNTGELFF	TGCGCCAGCAGCCAAGAACCGGGACACCAGAACACCGGGGAGCTGTTTTTT	many	TRBJ2-2	TRBV4-3	NA
CASSLASRGGTGELFF	TGTGCCAGCAGCTTGGCCAGCAGGGGGGGCACCGGGGAGCTGTTTTTT	NA	TRBJ2-2	TRBV5-5	NA
CASSFSRAGESYEQYF	TGTGCCAGCAGTTTCAGCCGAGCGGGAGAATCCTACGAGCAGTACTTC	NA	TRBJ2-7	TRBV27	TRBD2
CASSVGDGSYEQYF	TGTGCCAGCAGCGTCGGGGACGGATCCTACGAGCAGTACTTC	many	TRBJ2-7	TRBV9	NA
CSAIKTGGEFVNQPQHF	TGCAGTGCAATAAAAACAGGGGGGGAGTTCGTCAATCAGCCCCAGCATTTT	few	TRBJ1-5	TRBV20-1	TRBD1
CASSFSPGLAGEPEQFF	TGTGCCAGCAGCTTTTCTCCGGGACTAGCGGGAGAACCTGAGCAGTTCTTC	NA	TRBJ2-1	TRBV7-9	TRBD2
CASSIWANRPYEQYF	TGTGCCAGTAGTATTTGGGCAAATCGCCCTTACGAGCAGTACTTC	few	TRBJ2-7	TRBV19	NA
CATSAFSGTSGLSSYNEQFF	TGTGCCACCAGTGCCTTTAGCGGGACTAGCGGCCTCAGCTCCTACAATGAGCAGTTCTTC	NA	TRBJ2-1	TRBV24-1	TRBD2
CASSPGGSSGELFF	TGTGCCAGCAGTCCAGGCGGGAGCAGCGGGGAGCTGTTTTTT	NA	TRBJ2-2	TRBV12-3/TRBV12-4	TRBD2
CASSQDPLARSSYEQYF	TGTGCCAGCAGCCAAGATCCCCTAGCGAGGAGCTCCTACGAGCAGTACTTC	few	TRBJ2-7	TRBV3-1	NA
CSVESPGRNYEQYF	TGCAGCGTCGAGAGCCCAGGGCGAAACTACGAGCAGTACTTC	many	TRBJ2-7	TRBV29-1	NA
CASSPRPRNTGELFF	TGTGCCAGCAGTCCTCGCCCCAGGAACACCGGGGAGCTGTTTTTT	NA	TRBJ2-2	TRBV6-1	NA
CASSIGFDEQFF	TGTGCCAGTAGTATAGGTTTCGATGAGCAGTTCTTC	few	TRBJ2-1	TRBV19	NA
CASSPPKTATTGELFF	TGTGCCAGCTCACCACCGAAGACAGCTACCACCGGGGAGCTGTTTTTT	NA	TRBJ2-2	TRBV18	NA
CASSFDRASNEQFF	TGTGCCAGCAGTTTCGACAGGGCGAGCAATGAGCAGTTCTTC	few	TRBJ2-1	TRBV6-5	TRBD1
CASSQTAGLPEQYF	TGCGCCAGCAGCCAGACTGCGGGACTTCCCGAGCAGTACTTC	NA	TRBJ2-7	TRBV4-1	NA
CASSHSGDEQFF	TGTGCCAGCAGCCACTCGGGGGATGAGCAGTTCTTC	NA	TRBJ2-1	TRBV11-2	NA